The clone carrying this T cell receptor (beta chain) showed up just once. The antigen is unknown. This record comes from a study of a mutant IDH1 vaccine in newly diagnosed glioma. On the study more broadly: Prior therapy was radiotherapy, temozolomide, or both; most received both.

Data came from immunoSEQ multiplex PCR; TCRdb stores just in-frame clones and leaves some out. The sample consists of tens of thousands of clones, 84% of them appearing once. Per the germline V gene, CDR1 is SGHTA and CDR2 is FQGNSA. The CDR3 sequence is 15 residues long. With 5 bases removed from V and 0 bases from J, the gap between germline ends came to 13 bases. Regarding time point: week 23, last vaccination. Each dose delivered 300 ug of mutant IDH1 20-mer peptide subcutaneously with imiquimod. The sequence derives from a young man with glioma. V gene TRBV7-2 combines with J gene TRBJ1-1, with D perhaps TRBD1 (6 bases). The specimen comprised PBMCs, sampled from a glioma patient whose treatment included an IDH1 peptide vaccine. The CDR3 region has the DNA TGTGCCAGCAGCCTTAGTGGGGGCCTGAACACTGAAGCTTTCTTT. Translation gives CASSLSGGLNTEAFF. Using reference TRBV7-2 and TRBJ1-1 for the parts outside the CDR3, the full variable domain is GAGVSQSPSNKVTEKGKDVELRCDPISGHTALYWYRQSLGQGLEFLIYFQGNSAPDKSGLPSDRFSAERTGGSVSTLTIQRTQQEDSAVYLCASSLSGGLNTEAFFGQGTRLTVV.